The rows below give T cell receptor beta chains drawn from one sample of a study of cytomegalovirus exposure and HLA in healthy donors. Repertoires were generated with immunoSEQ multiplex PCR, while TCRdb's copy carries only in-frame clones and drops some. Found here are around 100,000 clones, about 81% of them singletons; the top ten hold around 2.3%. Input material: PBMCs. These receptors all stem from a man younger than 35 in good health and CMV-seronegative. The CDR3 runs from the conserved cysteine through the conserved F or W. The D gene is left open where the match is weak. The listing skips clone size in some rows; elsewhere it reads once, few, many or a size class.

TRBJ1-5,TRBV27,.,TRBD1,TGTGCCAGCAGGACAGGGGGTCTAAATAGCAATCAGCCCCAGCATTTT,CASRTGGLNSNQPQHF
TRBJ1-5,TRBV10-3,.,.,TGTGCCATTAATCCGGGAGGCCTAAATCAGCCCCAGCATTTT,CAINPGGLNQPQHF
TRBJ2-7,TRBV28,.,TRBD1,TGTGCCAGCAGCTCCCCGTTCGGGACAGGGATTAACATAACTTCATCCTACGAGCAGTACTTC,CASSSPFGTGINITSSYEQYF
TRBJ1-2,TRBV30,.,TRBD1,TGTGCCTGGACAACCGGGACAGGGTATGGCTACACCTTC,CAWTTGTGYGYTF
TRBJ1-1,TRBV5-1,.,.,TGCGCCAGCAGCTTAGATCAAAGCGGAGCAGCTTTCTTT,CASSLDQSGAAFF
TRBJ2-6,TRBV6-4,.,.,TGTGCCAGCAGTGACTCGTTCCCTACAGTTCCTGGGGCCAACGTCCTGACTTTC,CASSDSFPTVPGANVLTF
TRBJ1-2,TRBV30,once,TRBD1,TGTGCCTGGATCGCAGGGGGCAAGTACTATGGCTACACCTTC,CAWIAGGKYYGYTF
TRBJ1-1,TRBV6-1,.,.,TGTGCCAGCAGTGATCGGTACTTGGAGGCTTTCTTT,CASSDRYLEAFF
TRBJ1-1,TRBV2,.,TRBD1,TGTGCCAGCAGTGAGGGACAGCTGAACACTGAAGCTTTCTTT,CASSEGQLNTEAFF
TRBJ2-1,TRBV29-1,.,.,TGCAGCGGCCGGGACTTTACCTACAATGAGCAGTTCTTC,CSGRDFTYNEQFF
TRBJ1-4,TRBV6-5,.,.,TGTGCCAGCAGTTACTCAGGGGTTTTGGAAAAACTGTTTTTT,CASSYSGVLEKLFF
TRBJ2-2,TRBV2,.,TRBD2,TGTGCCAGCAGATCACTAGCGGGAGTTGCCACCGGGGAGCTGTTTTTT,CASRSLAGVATGELFF
TRBJ1-2,TRBV7-9,.,.,TGTGCCAGCAGCTTAGCGTCGGGGATTAACTATGGCTACACCTTC,CASSLASGINYGYTF
TRBJ2-7,TRBV5-5,.,.,TGTGCCAGCAGGTTGCAAGTCGGTTACGAGCAGTACTTC,CASRLQVGYEQYF
TRBJ2-1,TRBV6-1,.,TRBD2,TGTGCCAGCAGTGAGGCCATTCTAGCGGGAGTCGGGGAGCAGTTCTTC,CASSEAILAGVGEQFF
TRBJ2-1,TRBV7-9,.,TRBD2,TGTGCCAGCAGCCCATGGGACTTGCGGGAGCCAGGTGAGCAGTTCTTC,CASSPWDLREPGEQFF
TRBJ2-3,TRBV18,.,TRBD2,TGTGCCAGCTCCCAGGGGACTAGCGGAGATACGCAGTATTTT,CASSQGTSGDTQYF
TRBJ2-7,TRBV5-4,.,.,TGTGCCAGCAGCTTTATTTCTAGGGGTGTTGCCGACGAGCAGTACTTC,CASSFISRGVADEQYF
TRBJ1-1,TRBV5-1,.,.,TGCGCCAGCAGCTTGGCCGTGAACACTGAAGCTTTCTTT,CASSLAVNTEAFF
TRBJ2-6,TRBV30,.,.,TGTGCCTACTACAGGGCTGGGGCCAACGTCCTGACTTTC,CAYYRAGANVLTF